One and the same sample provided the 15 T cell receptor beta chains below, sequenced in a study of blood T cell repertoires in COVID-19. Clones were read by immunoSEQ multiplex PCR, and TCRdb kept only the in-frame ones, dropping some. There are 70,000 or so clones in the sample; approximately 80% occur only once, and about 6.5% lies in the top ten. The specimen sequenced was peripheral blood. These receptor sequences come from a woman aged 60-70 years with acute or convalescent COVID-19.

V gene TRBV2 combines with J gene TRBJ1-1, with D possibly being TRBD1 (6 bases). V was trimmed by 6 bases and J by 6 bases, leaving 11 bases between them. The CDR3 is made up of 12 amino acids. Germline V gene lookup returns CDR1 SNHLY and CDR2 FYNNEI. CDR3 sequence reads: CASSRQVAEAFF. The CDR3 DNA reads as TGTGCCAGCAGCCGACAGGTGGCTGAAGCTTTCTTT.

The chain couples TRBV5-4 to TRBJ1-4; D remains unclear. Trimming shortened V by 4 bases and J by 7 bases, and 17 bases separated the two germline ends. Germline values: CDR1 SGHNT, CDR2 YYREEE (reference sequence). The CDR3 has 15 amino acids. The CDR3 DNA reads TGTGCCAGCAGCCCAGGACTGAGATCAGGTGAAAAACTGTTTTTT. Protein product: CASSPGLRSGEKLFF.

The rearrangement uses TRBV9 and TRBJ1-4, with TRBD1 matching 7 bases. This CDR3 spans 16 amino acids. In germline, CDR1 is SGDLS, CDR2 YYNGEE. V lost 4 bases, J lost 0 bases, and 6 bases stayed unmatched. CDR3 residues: CASSTGQQATNEKLFF. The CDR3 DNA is TGTGCCAGCAGCACGGGACAGCAAGCAACTAATGAAAAACTGTTTTTT.

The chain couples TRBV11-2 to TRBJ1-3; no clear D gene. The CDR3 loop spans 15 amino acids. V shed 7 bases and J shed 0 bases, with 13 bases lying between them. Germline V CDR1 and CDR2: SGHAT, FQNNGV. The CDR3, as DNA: TGTGCCAGCAACTCGGGAGTGTTCTCTGGAAACACCATATATTTT. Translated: CASNSGVFSGNTIYF. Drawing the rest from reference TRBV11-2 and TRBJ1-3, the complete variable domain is EAGVAQSPRYKIIEKRQSVAFWCNPISGHATLYWYQQILGQGPKLLIQFQNNGVVDDSQLPKDRFSAERLKGVDSTLKIQPAKLEDSAVYLCASNSGVFSGNTIYFGEGSWLTVV.

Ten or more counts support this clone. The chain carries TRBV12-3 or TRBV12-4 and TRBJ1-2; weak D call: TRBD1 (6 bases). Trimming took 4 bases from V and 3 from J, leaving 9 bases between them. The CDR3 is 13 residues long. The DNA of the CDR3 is TGTGCCAGCAGTTCACAGGGCTACTATGGCTACACCTTC. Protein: CASSSQGYYGYTF.

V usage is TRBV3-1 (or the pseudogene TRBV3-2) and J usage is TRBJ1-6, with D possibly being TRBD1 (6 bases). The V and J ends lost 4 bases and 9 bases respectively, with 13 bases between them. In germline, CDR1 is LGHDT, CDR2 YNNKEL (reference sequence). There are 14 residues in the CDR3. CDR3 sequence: CASSLRGTGSPLHF. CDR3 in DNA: TGTGCCAGCAGCCTCAGGGGTACGGGTTCACCCCTCCACTTT.

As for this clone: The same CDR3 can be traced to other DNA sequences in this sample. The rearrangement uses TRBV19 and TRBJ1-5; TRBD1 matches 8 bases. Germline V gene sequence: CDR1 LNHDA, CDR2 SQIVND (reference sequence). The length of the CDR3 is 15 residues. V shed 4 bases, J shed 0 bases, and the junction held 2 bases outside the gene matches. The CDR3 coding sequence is TGTGCCAGTAGTACCACAGGGGGTAGCAATCAGCCCCAGCATTTT. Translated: CASSTTGGSNQPQHF. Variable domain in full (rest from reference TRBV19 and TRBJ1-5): DGGITQSPKYLFRKEGQNVTLSCEQNLNHDAMYWYRQDPGQGLRLIYYSQIVNDFQKGDIAEGYSVSREKKESFPLTVTSAQKNPTAFYLCASSTTGGSNQPQHFGDGTRLSIL.

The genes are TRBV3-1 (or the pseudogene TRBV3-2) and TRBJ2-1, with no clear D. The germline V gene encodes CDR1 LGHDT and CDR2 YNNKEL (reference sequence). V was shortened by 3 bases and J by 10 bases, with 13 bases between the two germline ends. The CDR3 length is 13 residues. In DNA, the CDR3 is TGTGCCAGCAGCCATTTTAACCCCGGGGAGCAGTTCTTC. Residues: CASSHFNPGEQFF.

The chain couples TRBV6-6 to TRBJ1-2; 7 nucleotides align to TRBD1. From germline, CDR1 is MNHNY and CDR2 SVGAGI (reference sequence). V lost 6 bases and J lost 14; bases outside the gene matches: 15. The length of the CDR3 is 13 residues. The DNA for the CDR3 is TGTGCCAGCAGCAGGGACAGTGTATTGTCGCGAACCTTC. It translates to CASSRDSVLSRTF.

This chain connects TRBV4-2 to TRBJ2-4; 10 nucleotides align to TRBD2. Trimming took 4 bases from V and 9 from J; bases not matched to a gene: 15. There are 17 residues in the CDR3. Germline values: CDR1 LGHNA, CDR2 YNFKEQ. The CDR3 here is CASSPPLGSGGNIIQYF. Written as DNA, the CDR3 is TGTGCCAGCAGCCCCCCACTAGGTAGCGGGGGGAACATCATTCAGTACTTC.

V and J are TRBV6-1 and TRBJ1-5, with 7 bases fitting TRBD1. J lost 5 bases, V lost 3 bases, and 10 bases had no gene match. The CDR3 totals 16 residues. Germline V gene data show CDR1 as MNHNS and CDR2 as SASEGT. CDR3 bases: TGTGCCAGCAGTGACCCCCGACAGGGACAATATCAGCCCCAGCATTTT. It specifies CASSDPRQGQYQPQHF.

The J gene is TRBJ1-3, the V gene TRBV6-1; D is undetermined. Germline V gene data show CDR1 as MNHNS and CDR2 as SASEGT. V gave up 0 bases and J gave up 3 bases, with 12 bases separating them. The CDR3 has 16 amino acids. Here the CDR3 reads CASSEAGSSSGNTIYF. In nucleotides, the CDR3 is TGTGCCAGCAGTGAAGCAGGGAGTTCAAGTGGAAACACCATATATTTT.

As DNA, the CDR3 is TGTGCCAGCAGCCCACAGGGGAACACCGGGGAGCTGTTTTTT. Translation gives CASSPQGNTGELFF. The chain employs TRBV9 and TRBJ2-2, with TRBD1 as a possible D gene (6 bases). The germline V gene has CDR1 SGDLS and CDR2 YYNGEE. With 4 bases removed from V and 1 base from J, the gap between germline ends came to 8 bases. CDR3 length: 14 amino acids.

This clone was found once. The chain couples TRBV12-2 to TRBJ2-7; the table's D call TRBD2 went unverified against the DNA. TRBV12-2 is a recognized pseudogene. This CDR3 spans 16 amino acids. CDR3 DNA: TGTGCAAGTCGCTTATTGCCCGGGACGGCACTCGGGGGGCAGTACTTC. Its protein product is CASRLLPGTALGGQYF.

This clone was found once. The CDR3: CASSPNRGDATNEKLFF. The CDR3 DNA reads TGTGCCAGCTCACCCAACAGGGGAGATGCAACTAATGAAAAACTGTTTTTT. This rearrangement joins TRBV18 to TRBJ1-4; 7 bases line up with TRBD1. The V gene's germline CDR1 is KGHSH and CDR2 LQKENI. The CDR3 runs 17 residues. With V trimmed by 3 bases and J by 0 bases, 7 bases remained unmatched.